The entry below gives a single T cell receptor (beta chain) sequence along with its context. This clone's antigen is unknown. It has no much larger one-base neighbor in the sample; base qualities were not kept. The V end loses 4 bases and the J end loses 8 bases, and a stretch of 9 bases separates them. The germline V gene encodes CDR1 SGHRS and CDR2 YFSETQ. From the cysteine through the phenylalanine, the CDR3 covers 12 amino acids. This entry keeps only the CDR3 DNA: 36 bases, framed from base 1. Libraries were constructed by the immunoSEQ multiplex PCR assay. For the multiplex PCR, a mixture combining 60 forward primers for TCR Vbeta segments and 13 reverse primers for TCR Jbeta segments was used. A multiplex PCR assay on genomic DNA amplified the CDR3 region of rearranged TCR beta genes. On the Illumina HiSeq System, the amplified TCR beta libraries were sequenced as 87-base-pair reads. In the paper's pipeline: Across the 670 or so repertoires, a later analysis counted around 80 million unique TCR beta chains, roughly 11 million of which were shared by at least two donors. Raw reads were error-corrected and collapsed into unique sequences with a nearest-neighbor algorithm that merged closely related sequences to remove PCR and sequencing errors. V, D and J gene segments were assigned by aligning CDR3 sequences to IMGT reference sequences. For a sequence to be retained, at least a six-nucleotide match to both a V gene segment and a J gene segment was required. A rearrangement counted as productive if the CDR3 had no stop codons and remained in frame with V and J, and every other rearrangement counted as non-productive. CDR3 was defined according to IMGT convention as the region running from the second conserved V-encoded cysteine to the conserved J-encoded phenylalanine. In an earlier analysis of around 570 of the donors, sequences lacking an unambiguous match to a single V gene segment were excluded. In an earlier analysis of several hundred of the donors, V segments were called functional above 56.7% productive rearrangements and were called segregating when the between-donor standard deviation exceeded 5%. A statistical classification framework was built for diagnosing cytomegalovirus status from the catalog of TCR beta chain sequences. V and J gene assignment, in a later analysis, came from comparing TCR nucleotide sequences with IMGT/GENE-DB human TR gene sequences. In a later analysis, CDR3 sequences and most-parsimonious VDJ recombination scenarios were assigned using the TCRdist pipeline. In a later analysis, every TCR beta chain was defined by the combination of its CDR3 amino acid sequence and its V-gene family, and reads without a unique V-gene family were dropped. A later analysis removed 550 to 700 highly shared, low-generation-probability nucleotide sequences to deal with suspected cross-contamination and a sequencing artifact. In a later analysis, a clonal expansion index was calculated for each public chain from normalized within-repertoire ranks of inferred template counts. A later analysis computed generation probabilities with a VDJ recombination model fitted to out-of-frame rearrangements, and checked the results against IGoR. A later analysis scored TCR-TCR, TCR-HLA and TCR-CMV co-occurrence with hypergeometric tests, applying a repertoire-size bias correction to TCR pairs. False discovery rates were estimated in a later analysis by permuting HLA or CMV assignments 20 times. In a later analysis, co-occurring TCRs were grouped using DBSCAN, and TCRdist sequence similarity was added for clustering within HLA-allele-positive subsets. Repertoires with fewer than 30,000 or more than 120,000 public chains were left out of co-occurrence clustering, as were several repertoires with anomalous nucleotide sharing. In TCRdb, the immuneACCESS table is reduced to in-frame sequences with V and J assigned. These tables do not hold every clone; where another copy was compared, an unresolved V gene accounts for under half, and the others remain unexplained. The D gene and trimming were derived from the DNA, and the V and J assignments and clone size from that table. This sample gives about 160,000 clones in total; around four fifths of them show up just once. 1.1% to 1.5% of the sample is in the top ten clones.

The data were obtained in a study of cytomegalovirus exposure and HLA in healthy donors (TCRdb year 2017). Study-level background: An earlier analysis of some 600 of the donors reported over 250 Gb of sequence data and around 100 million unique TCR beta sequences obtained from around 180 million T cells. Roughly 300 gigabases of sequencing data and roughly 81 million unique TCR sequences made up an early release that covered under 750 HLA-typed donors. Among the roughly 380 genotyped donors, around 79% belonged to the genetic ancestry cluster associated with self-reported Caucasian donors. The study aimed to test whether cataloging public T cell receptors could reveal signatures of past pathogen exposure. The T cell repertoires of several hundred subjects were profiled by immunosequencing and related to cytomegalovirus serostatus. In addition to the first cohort of 500 to 850 subjects, a separate validation cohort of 100 to 150 different subjects was used. To predict cytomegalovirus infection status, the study brought together high-throughput TCR immunosequencing, statistical association of individual TCRs with disease status, and machine learning. To study patterns of TCR occurrence, a later analysis re-analyzed previously published TCR beta repertoires from 650 to 750 donors and added high-resolution HLA genotyping. The later analysis used no new phenotypic data to find candidate immune exposures, relying instead on TCR beta sequences and their occurrence across donors. To decide whether each TCR beta V gene segment behaved as functional or pseudogenic, an earlier analysis of approximately 600 of the donors relied on high-throughput TCR beta sequencing. Alongside the repertoire data, information on donor age, sex, ethnicity and CMV serostatus was compiled. A later genetic analysis took genome-wide SNP genotypes for about 55% of the 666 donors and used that subset as a discovery cohort. Every repertoire in the discovery cohort had been generated on one and the same sequencing platform. HLA typing included class I and class II loci at four-digit resolution. Typing coverage varied by locus: roughly 629-640 donors for A, B, C, DRB1 and DQB1; approximately 560 for DQA1; more than 600 for DPA1; approximately 490 for DPB1. A handful of DR-DQ haplotypes were treated as single units for association and clustering because of strong linkage in the cohort. Across around 400 genotyped donors of the cohort, an average of about 240,000 unique TCR beta nucleotide sequences per donor were sequenced, and about a sixth of those sequences were non-productive.

The investigation overall reported the following: Three of the identified cytomegalovirus-associated TCR beta chains were confirmed in vitro to be specific for cytomegalovirus antigens. Because some donors lacked HLA typing at each locus, the association tests relied only on the typed subset. Only TCR beta chains were sequenced in this cohort, and the absence of alpha or paired-chain data limited detectable features. The presence/absence analyses assumed that sequencing depth was roughly uniform across donors, and that assumption may not be true. CMV serostatus was the only immune exposure information available for the cohort. An earlier analysis of some 590 of the donors showed that most TCR beta V segments appeared in productive rearrangements either about 90% or about 30% of the time, which broadly matched IMGT annotations. Linkage disequilibrium might explain the correlated functional status among segregating V segments, but an unknown experimental factor could not be ruled out. An association between a missense DCLRE1C variant and V-gene and J-gene trimming of TCR beta chains was found in a later genetic analysis and replicated in an independent cohort. In a later analysis, TCR association rates were found to vary across HLA loci, with the most associated TCRs seen for DRB1 alleles and the fewest for HLA-C alleles. A cluster of highly shared sequence variants was judged likely to represent a technical artifact of the sequencing pipeline. Most TCR sequences were observed very rarely across donors, whereas some public TCRs were present in many individuals. Over 15 rarely observed V segments, including chromosome 9 orphons, were excluded from the earlier analysis of approximately 500 of the donors because counts were too low. A total of some 180 TCR beta chains were listed by the study as associated with cytomegalovirus. In a later analysis, some 17,000 TCR beta sequences were associated with specific HLA alleles at a false discovery rate of 0.05. A later analysis found that most CMV-associated TCR beta chains appeared HLA-restricted, with HLA associations seemingly driven largely by CMV exposure. In a later analysis, HLA-associated TCR beta chains showed more clonal expansion and lower generation probabilities than non-associated chains that were equally common. When HLA alleles, especially DR and DQ, strongly co-occurred, attributing TCR associations to individual alleles was difficult. A further reported finding was that TCR beta sequences accurately predicted the HLA-A and HLA-B alleles for most subjects in the first cohort. According to a later analysis, parvovirus B19, influenza, CMV and Epstein-Barr virus appeared linked to several top co-occurrence clusters. Some IMGT-functional V segments, including TRBV6-2 and TRBV6-3, could not be told apart with the 87-base-pair reads, so those segments were excluded. According to the authors, the approach could potentially be generalized to other disease states and immunological phenotypes. In a later genetic analysis, fewer N-insertions in productive TCRs were reported among donors in an Asian-associated ancestry cluster than the approximately 670-donor mean. The classifier was reported to diagnose cytomegalovirus status with high specificity and sensitivity in both the original and validation cohorts.

In total, 500 to 700 healthy bone marrow donors made up the cohort. At the time of sampling, every cohort member was nominally healthy, though immune exposures that went unrecorded were likely present. The donor was CMV seronegative and was included in the group of several hundred seronegative cohort members. Every donor gave a peripheral blood sample, and the peripheral blood mononuclear cells from that sample were used for TCR beta sequencing. The Qiagen DNeasy Blood Extraction Kit was used to extract genomic DNA from the blood cell samples. This chain joins TRBV5-1 to TRBJ1-4; the best D guess is TRBD1, with 6 bases matching. The TCR sequence derives from a woman in her 30s in good health and CMV-seronegative. Sequencing input: PBMCs. CDR3 protein: CASSGTYEKLFF. The nucleotides are TGCGCCAGCAGCGGGACATACGAAAAACTGTTTTTT.